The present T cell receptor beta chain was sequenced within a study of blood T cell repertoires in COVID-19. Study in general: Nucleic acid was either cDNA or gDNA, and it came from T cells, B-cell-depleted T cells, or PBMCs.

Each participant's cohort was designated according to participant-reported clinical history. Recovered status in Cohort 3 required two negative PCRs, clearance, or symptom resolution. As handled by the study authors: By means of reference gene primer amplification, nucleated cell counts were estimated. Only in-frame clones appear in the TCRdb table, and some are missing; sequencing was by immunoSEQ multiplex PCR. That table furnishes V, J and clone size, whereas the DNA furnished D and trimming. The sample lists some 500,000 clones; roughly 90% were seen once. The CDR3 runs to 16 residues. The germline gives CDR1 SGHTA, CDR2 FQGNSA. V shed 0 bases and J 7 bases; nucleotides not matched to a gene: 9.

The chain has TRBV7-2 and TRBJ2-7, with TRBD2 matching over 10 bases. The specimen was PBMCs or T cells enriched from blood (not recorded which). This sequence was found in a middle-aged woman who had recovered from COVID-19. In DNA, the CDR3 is TGTGCCAGCAGCTTAGCGCGGCTAGCGGGAGTTCTGGAGCAGTACTTC. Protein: CASSLARLAGVLEQYF.